The source of this T cell receptor beta chain is a study of T cells in Graves' hyperthyroidism and ophthalmopathy. At the level of the study: Peripheral blood was drawn at first diagnosis, prior to all treatment.

It was at first hyperthyroidism diagnosis, before any ophthalmopathy symptoms, that the blood sample was taken. Ten or more counts support this clonotype. Its matching antigen is unknown. Germline lookup yields CDR1 MDHEN and CDR2 SYDVKM. This CDR3 region has 16 residues. Trimming shortened V by 3 bases and J by 0 bases, and 12 bases separated the two germline ends. Study-wide findings and caveats: Patients with ophthalmopathy were separated from those with stable hyperthyroidism by a 13 V-J model.

TCR beta CDR3 sequences were amplified from RNA transcripts. The primer set for the first-round RT-PCR of the TCR CDR3 was HTBI. TCRdb reprocessed the multiplex PCR reads via MiXCR and lists one record per CDR3 protein. The sample consists of roughly 380,000 distinct CDR3 sequences, roughly 14% of them appearing once. The V gene is TRBV28, the J gene TRBJ1-3; D remains unclear. The sample was blood. The receptor's source is a man aged 25 to 40 with Graves' hyperthyroidism that later progressed to Graves' ophthalmopathy. CDR3: CASSFLHPFSGNTIYF. The CDR3, as DNA: TGTGCCAGCAGTTTTTTGCACCCCTTCTCTGGAAACACCATATATTTT.